The 11 T cell receptor beta chains in this list originate from one sample, sequenced in a study of neurological immune-mediated disorders. This sample's time point: technical triplicate 2. TCRdb redid the calling of the 5' RACE reads with MiXCR, one entry per CDR3 protein. Altogether 25,000 to 35,000 distinct CDR3 sequences are present, approximately 12% being singletons, with the ten largest covering approximately 5.4%. The sequencing input was CD4+ T cells from blood. The receptors derive from a female donor with HTLV-1-associated myelopathy (HAM/TSP).

This clonotype occurred many times. This chain joins TRBV28 and TRBJ2-7; maybe TRBD2 (7 bases). Germline-derived CDR1 and CDR2 are MDHEN and SYDVKM. The CDR3 contains 13 residues. V gave up 6 bases and J gave up 3 bases, with 12 bases separating them. This chain's CDR3 is CASSVGGHYEQYF. DNA of the CDR3: TGTGCCAGCAGCGTCGGGGGGCACTACGAGCAGTACTTC.

The CDR3 region has the DNA TGTGCCACCAGCAGTTACAGGGGATCGTTTACTAATGAAAAACTGTTTTTT. Its protein product is CATSSYRGSFTNEKLFF. The chain recombines TRBV15 with TRBJ1-4, with 7 bases fitting TRBD1. The germline CDR1 and CDR2 sequences are LNHNV and YYDKDF (reference sequence). The CDR3 covers 17 residues. The V segment lost 3 bases and the J segment 2 bases; nucleotides outside the gene matches: 9.

This clonotype has a count of ten or more. The chain links TRBV4-2 to TRBJ2-7, with 10 bases identical to TRBD2. This CDR3 comprises 15 residues. The V gene end was trimmed by 1 base and the J gene end by 6 bases; junction bases not matched to a gene: 6. Germline-derived CDR1 and CDR2 are LGHNA and YNFKEQ. DNA of the CDR3: TGTGCCAGCAGCCAAGGGAGCGGGAGGGCGCGCGAGCAGTACTTC. It is translated as CASSQGSGRAREQYF.

This clonotype was detected many times. The chain has TRBV5-1 and TRBJ2-1, with D hard to call. This CDR3 region has 13 residues. The ends were cut back, 0 bases at V and 8 bases at J, with 9 bases in the middle. Looked up from germline, CDR1 is SGHRS and CDR2 is YFSETQ. The CDR3 bases are TGCGCCAGCAGCTTGGGTACGTTCGATGAGCAGTTCTTC. Encoded protein: CASSLGTFDEQFF. The full variable domain, completed using reference TRBV5-1 and TRBJ2-1, is KAGVTQTPRYLIKTRGQQVTLSCSPISGHRSVSWYQQTPGQGLQFLFEYFSETQRNKGNFPGRFSGRQFSNSRSEMNVSTLELGDSALYLCASSLGTFDEQFFGPGTRLTVL.

Ten or more counts support this clonotype. The V and J genes are TRBV20-1 and TRBJ2-5; D possibly corresponds to TRBD2 (5 bases). This CDR3 is built from 15 residues. The germline V gene has CDR1 DFQATT and CDR2 SNEGSKA (reference sequence). V shed 5 bases and J shed 5 bases, with 21 bases lying between them. The CDR3 reads CSACPHRGSEETQYF. CDR3 coding DNA: TGCAGTGCTTGCCCTCACCGGGGATCGGAGGAGACCCAGTACTTC.

This clonotype was detected many times. The chain carries TRBV29-1 and TRBJ2-2, with 7 bases lining up with TRBD2. The V and J ends lost 4 bases and 5 bases, in that order; junction bases with no gene match: 7. Germline-derived CDR1 and CDR2 are SQVTM and ANQGSEA. The CDR3 runs 14 residues. The chain's CDR3 is CSVVREWGTGELFF. CDR3 coding DNA: TGCAGCGTTGTGCGGGAGTGGGGAACCGGGGAGCTGTTTTTT.

This clonotype was found many times. The chain's CDR3 is CSATPGQSTYEQYF. The CDR3 nucleotides are TGCAGTGCTACACCGGGACAGTCAACCTACGAGCAGTACTTC. This chain connects TRBV20-1 to TRBJ2-7; 7 nucleotides align to TRBD1. The germline CDR1 and CDR2 sequences are DFQATT and SNEGSKA (reference sequence). This CDR3 contains 14 residues. V gave up 4 bases and J gave up 2 bases; unmatched junction bases: 8.

This clonotype was seen ten or more times. The gene calls are TRBV5-1 and TRBJ2-7, with 12 bases fitting TRBD2. The CDR3 runs to 15 residues. The V segment lost 0 bases and the J segment 7 bases; nucleotides outside the gene matches: 5. CDR1 and CDR2 (germline): SGHRS, YFSETQ. The CDR3 DNA is TGCGCCAGCAGCTTGGGGACTAGCGGGACTCGGGAGCAGTACTTC. Protein sequence: CASSLGTSGTREQYF.

There are many counts of this clonotype. The V call is TRBV18, the J call TRBJ2-5; D not resolved. This CDR3 contains 12 residues. Per germline, CDR1 KGHSH and CDR2 LQKENI. Trimming shortened V by 4 bases and J by 0 bases, and 3 bases separated the two germline ends. DNA of the CDR3: TGTGCCAGCTCACAGGACCAAGAGACCCAGTACTTC. Translation: CASSQDQETQYF.

Concerning this clonotype itself: One junction end disagrees with the germline gene, perhaps due to a read error. The chain joins TRBV5-1 to TRBJ2-7; D gene unclear. This CDR3 contains 18 residues. CDR1 and CDR2 (germline): SGHRS, YFSETQ. CDR3 region: CANSFYSLGAQDFYEQYF. CDR3 coding DNA: TGCGCCAACAGCTTCTACAGTCTCGGCGCTCAAGACTTCTACGAGCAGTACTTC.

This clonotype was counted at least ten times. This rearrangement joins TRBV29-1 to TRBJ2-7; D is uncertain. Germline V gene lookup returns CDR1 SQVTM and CDR2 ANQGSEA. The CDR3 runs to 11 residues. V was cut by 5 bases and J by 6 bases, with 11 bases left in between. CDR3 DNA sequence: TGCAGCGTTCAACCTCCGGGCGAGCAGTACTTC. Amino acids: CSVQPPGEQYF.